What follows describes a single TCR beta chain. The PCR made use of 60 Vbeta and 13 Jbeta primers. Using immunoSEQ multiplex PCR, the repertoire was profiled, and TCRdb retains in-frame clones only, with some absent. The sample carries approximately 100,000 clones, about 79% recorded once. CDR1 and CDR2 (germline): SGHTA, FQGTGA. There are 14 residues in the CDR3. V shed 2 bases and J 5 bases; nucleotides not matched to a gene: 2. This record belongs to a study of cytomegalovirus exposure and HLA in healthy donors. What was sequenced was PBMCs. This chain uses TRBV7-3 with TRBJ2-1, with TRBD2 identical over 8 bases. The sequence derives from a woman between 18 and 30 years old in good health and CMV-seronegative. CDR3 in amino acids: CASSLAGGNNEQFF. CDR3 nucleotides: TGTGCCAGCAGCTTAGCGGGGGGAAACAATGAGCAGTTCTTC. Complete variable domain (other parts from reference TRBV7-3 and TRBJ2-1): GAGVSQTPSNKVTEKGKYVELRCDPISGHTALYWYRQSLGQGPEFLIYFQGTGAADDSGLPNDRFFAVRPEGSVSTLKIQRTERGDSAVYLCASSLAGGNNEQFFGPGTRLTVL.